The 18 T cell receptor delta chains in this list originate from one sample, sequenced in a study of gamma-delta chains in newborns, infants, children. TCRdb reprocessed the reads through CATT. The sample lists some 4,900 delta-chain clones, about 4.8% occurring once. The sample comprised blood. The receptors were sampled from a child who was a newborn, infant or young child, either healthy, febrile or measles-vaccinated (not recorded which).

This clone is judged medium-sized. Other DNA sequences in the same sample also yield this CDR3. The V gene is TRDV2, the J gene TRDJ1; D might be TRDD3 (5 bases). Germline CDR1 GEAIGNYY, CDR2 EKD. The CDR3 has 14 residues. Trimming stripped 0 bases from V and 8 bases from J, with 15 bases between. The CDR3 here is CACDTVGTGEKLIF. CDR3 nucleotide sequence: TGTGCCTGTGACACCGTTGGTACTGGAGAAAAACTCATCTTT.

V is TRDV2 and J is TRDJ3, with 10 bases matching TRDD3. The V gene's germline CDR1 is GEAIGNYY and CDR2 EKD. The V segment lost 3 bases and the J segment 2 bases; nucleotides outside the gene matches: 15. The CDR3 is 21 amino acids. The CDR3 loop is CACDPIPTLGDVAWDTRQMFF. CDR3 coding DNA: TGTGCCTGTGACCCCATCCCCACACTGGGGGATGTAGCCTGGGACACCCGACAGATGTTTTTC.

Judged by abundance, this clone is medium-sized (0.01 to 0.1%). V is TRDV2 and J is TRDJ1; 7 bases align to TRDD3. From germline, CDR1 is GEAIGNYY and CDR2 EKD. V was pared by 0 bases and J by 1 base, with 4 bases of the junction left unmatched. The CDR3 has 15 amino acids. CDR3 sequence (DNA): TGTGCCTGTGACACCCTACTGGGGAGCACCGATAAACTCATCTTT. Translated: CACDTLLGSTDKLIF.

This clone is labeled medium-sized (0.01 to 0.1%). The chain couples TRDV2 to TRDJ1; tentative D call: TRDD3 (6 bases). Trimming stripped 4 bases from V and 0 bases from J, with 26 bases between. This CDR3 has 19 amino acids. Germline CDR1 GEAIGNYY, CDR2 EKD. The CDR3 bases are TGTGCCTGTGAGCCGTTAAGGCCCGGGGGAGCCCCAAACACCGATAAACTCATCTTT. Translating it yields CACEPLRPGGAPNTDKLIF.

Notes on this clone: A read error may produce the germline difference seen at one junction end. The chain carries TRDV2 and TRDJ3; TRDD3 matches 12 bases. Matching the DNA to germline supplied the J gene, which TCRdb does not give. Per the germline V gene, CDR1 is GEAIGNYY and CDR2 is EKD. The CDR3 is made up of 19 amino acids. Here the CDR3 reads CACGTLLGDTSRDTRQMFF. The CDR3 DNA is TGTGCCTGTGGCACCCTACTGGGGGATACATCTCGGGACACCCGACAGATGTTTTTC.

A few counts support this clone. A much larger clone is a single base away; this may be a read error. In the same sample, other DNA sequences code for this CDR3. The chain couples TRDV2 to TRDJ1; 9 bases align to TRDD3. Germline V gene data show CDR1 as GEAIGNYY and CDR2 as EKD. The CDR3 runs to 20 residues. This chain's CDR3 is CACDPLRSLGDLTRTDKLIF. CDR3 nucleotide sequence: TGCGCCTGTGACCCCCTTCGGTCACTGGGGGACCTAACAAGAACCGATAAACTCATCTTT.

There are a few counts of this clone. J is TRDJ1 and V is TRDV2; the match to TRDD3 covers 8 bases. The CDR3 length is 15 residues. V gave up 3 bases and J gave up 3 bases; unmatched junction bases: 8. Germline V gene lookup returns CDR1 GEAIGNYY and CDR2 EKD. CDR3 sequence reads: CACDYWGRSADKLIF. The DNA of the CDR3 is TGTGCCTGTGACTACTGGGGGCGTTCGGCCGATAAACTCATCTTT.

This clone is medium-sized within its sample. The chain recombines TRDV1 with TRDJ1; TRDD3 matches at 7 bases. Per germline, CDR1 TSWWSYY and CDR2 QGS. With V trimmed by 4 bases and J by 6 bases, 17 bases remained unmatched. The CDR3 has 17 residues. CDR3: CALGAPPLRSGYNKLIF. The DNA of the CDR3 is TGTGCTCTTGGGGCCCCGCCCTTACGATCGGGATACAATAAACTCATCTTT.

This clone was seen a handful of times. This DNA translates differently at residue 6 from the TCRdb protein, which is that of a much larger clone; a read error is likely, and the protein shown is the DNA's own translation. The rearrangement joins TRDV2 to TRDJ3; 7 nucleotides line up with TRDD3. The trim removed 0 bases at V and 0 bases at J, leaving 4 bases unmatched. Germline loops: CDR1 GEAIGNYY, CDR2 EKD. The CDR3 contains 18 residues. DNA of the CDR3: TGTGCCTGTGACACCAGAGGATACGGCTCCTGGGACACCCGACAGATGTTTTTC. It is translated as CACDTRGYGSWDTRQMFF.

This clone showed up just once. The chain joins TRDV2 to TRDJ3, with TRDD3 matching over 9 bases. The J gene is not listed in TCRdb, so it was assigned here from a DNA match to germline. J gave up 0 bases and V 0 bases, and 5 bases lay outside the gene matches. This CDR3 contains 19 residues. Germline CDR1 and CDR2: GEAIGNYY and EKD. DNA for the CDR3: TGTGCCTGTGACACCGTCACTGGGGGACCCTCCTGGGACACCCGACAGATGTTTTTC. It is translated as CACDTVTGGPSWDTRQMFF.

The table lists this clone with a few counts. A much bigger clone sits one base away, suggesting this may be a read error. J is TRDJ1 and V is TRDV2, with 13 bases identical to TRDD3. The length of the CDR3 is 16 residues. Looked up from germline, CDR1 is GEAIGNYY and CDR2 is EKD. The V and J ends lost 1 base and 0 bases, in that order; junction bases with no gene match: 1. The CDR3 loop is CACDTLGDTHTDKLIF. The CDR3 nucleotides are TGTGCCTGTGACACACTGGGGGATACGCACACCGATAAACTCATCTTT.

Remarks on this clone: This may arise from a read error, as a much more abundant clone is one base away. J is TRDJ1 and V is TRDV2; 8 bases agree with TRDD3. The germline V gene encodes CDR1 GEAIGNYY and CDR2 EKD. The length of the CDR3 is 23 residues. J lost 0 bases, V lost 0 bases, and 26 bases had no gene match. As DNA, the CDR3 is TGTGCCTGTGACACCACGTTTGGGATCCGCAGGACTGGGGGTCCAAAGTACACCGATAAACTCATCTTT. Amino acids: CACDTTFGIRRTGGPKYTDKLIF.

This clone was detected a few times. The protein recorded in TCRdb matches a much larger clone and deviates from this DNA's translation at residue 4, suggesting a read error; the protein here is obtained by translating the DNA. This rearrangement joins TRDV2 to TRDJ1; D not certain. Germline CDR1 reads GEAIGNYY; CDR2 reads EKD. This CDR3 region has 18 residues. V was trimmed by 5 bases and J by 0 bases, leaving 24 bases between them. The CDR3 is CACGQVSSSASYTDKLIF. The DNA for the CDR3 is TGTGCCTGTGGCCAAGTATCGTCCTCGGCCAGTTACACCGATAAACTCATCTTT.

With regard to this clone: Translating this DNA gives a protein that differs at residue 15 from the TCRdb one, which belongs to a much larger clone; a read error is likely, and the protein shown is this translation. The CDR3, as DNA: TGTGCCTGTGACACCATTACTTGGGGGAACGCTTTGACAGCACGACTCTTCTTT. This codes for CACDTITWGNALTARLFF. This chain joins TRDV2 and TRDJ2, with TRDD3 matching 7 bases. This CDR3 has 18 amino acids. Per the germline V gene, CDR1 is GEAIGNYY and CDR2 is EKD.

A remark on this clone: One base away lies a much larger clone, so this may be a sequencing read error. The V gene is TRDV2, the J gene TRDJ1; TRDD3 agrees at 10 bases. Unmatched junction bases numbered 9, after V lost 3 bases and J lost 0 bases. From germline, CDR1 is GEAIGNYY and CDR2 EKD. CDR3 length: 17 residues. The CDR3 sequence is CACDLVLGDANTDKLIF. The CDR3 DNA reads TGTGCCTGTGACCTAGTACTGGGGGATGCGAACACCGATAAACTCATCTTT.

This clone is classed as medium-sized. The CDR3 region is CALGDLRRGYTDKLIF. The CDR3 DNA sequence: TGTGCTCTTGGGGATCTACGTCGGGGATACACCGATAAACTCATCTTT. The chain has TRDV1 and TRDJ1, with TRDD3 as a possible D gene (6 bases). V was cut by 3 bases and J by 0 bases, with 14 bases left in between. Per germline, CDR1 TSWWSYY and CDR2 QGS. This CDR3 has 16 residues.

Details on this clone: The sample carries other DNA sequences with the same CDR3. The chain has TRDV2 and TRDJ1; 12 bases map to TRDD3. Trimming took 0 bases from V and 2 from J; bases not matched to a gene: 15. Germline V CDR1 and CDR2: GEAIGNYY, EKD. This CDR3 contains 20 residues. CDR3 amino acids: CACDTLLRVLGDTGTDKLIF. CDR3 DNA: TGTGCCTGTGACACCCTCCTACGTGTACTGGGGGATACAGGGACCGATAAACTCATCTTT.

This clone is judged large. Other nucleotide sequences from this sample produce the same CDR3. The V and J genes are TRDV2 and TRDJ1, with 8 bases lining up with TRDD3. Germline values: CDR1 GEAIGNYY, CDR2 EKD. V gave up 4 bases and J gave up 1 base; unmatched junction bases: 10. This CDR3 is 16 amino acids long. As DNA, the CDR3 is TGTGCCTGTGATATCCTACTGGGGGCTCCCACCGATAAACTCATCTTT. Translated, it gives CACDILLGAPTDKLIF.